Shown below are 19 T cell receptor beta chains from a single sample sequenced in a study of regulatory T cells in long-lasting Graves disease (dated by TCRdb to about 2021). The sample's time point, from its label and the paper: newly diagnosed GD, antithyroid drugs for less than 3 months. For both TCR sequencing and RNA sequencing, RNA was extracted from PBMCs using TRIzol. The library came from multiplex PCR. Instrument used: Illumina HiSeq 4000. CDR3 regions were amplified by Arm-PCR with iRepertoire HTBI primers to construct TCR beta libraries. TCRdb handled the public reads itself, with Q25 trimming in fastp and clone calling in MiXCR, and kept productive beta chains. One record per CDR3 amino acid sequence lists the most common genes and DNA. The sample has around 500,000 distinct CDR3 sequences on record, approximately 13% of them singletons. Jointly, the top ten make up roughly 10% of the sample.

The data also belong to a second study, concerning T cells in Graves' hyperthyroidism and ophthalmopathy.

The sample consisted of peripheral blood mononuclear cells (PBMCs), taken at new diagnosis, from a patient treated with antithyroid drugs. These receptors all come from a young man with Graves disease. Donor details come from another sample of the same person, matched by shared clones.

This clonotype appeared many times. The chain recombines TRBV10-2 with TRBJ2-7, with 10 bases fitting TRBD1. The CDR3 has 17 amino acids. Germline CDR1 is WSHSY and CDR2 is SAAADI. With V trimmed by 6 bases and J by 7 bases, 18 bases remained unmatched. Here the CDR3 reads CASRGTSRDRGRKEQYF. Here the CDR3 DNA reads TGCGCCAGCAGGGGAACGAGCCGGGACAGGGGTCGAAAGGAGCAGTACTTC.

This clonotype was seen ten or more times. The V call is TRBV10-2, the J call TRBJ2-5; 7 bases are shared with TRBD2. Germline CDR1 reads WSHSY; CDR2 reads SAAADI. V lost 6 bases and J lost 6; bases outside the gene matches: 13. The length of the CDR3 is 15 residues. The CDR3 bases are TGCGCCAGCAGCCTAAGCGGGGTCGAGGGAAAGACCCAGTACTTC. Encoded protein: CASSLSGVEGKTQYF.

The sample holds many counts of this clonotype. The chain couples TRBV2 to TRBJ1-2, with D perhaps TRBD1 (5 bases). Per germline, CDR1 SNHLY and CDR2 FYNNEI. V shed 4 bases and J shed 8 bases, with 14 bases lying between them. The length of the CDR3 is 13 residues. The CDR3 region is CASSVGEGEGYTF. The CDR3 region has the DNA TGTGCCAGCAGTGTAGGGGAAGGAGAGGGCTACACCTTC. The full variable domain, rest sourced from reference TRBV2 and TRBJ1-2, is EPEVTQTPSHQVTQMGQEVILRCVPISNHLYFYWYRQILGQKVEFLVSFYNNEISEKSEIFDDQFSVERPDGSNFTLKIRSTKLEDSAMYFCASSVGEGEGYTFGSGTRLTVV.

V and J are TRBV24-1 and TRBJ2-3; the D call may be TRBD1 or TRBD2 (6 bases each). V was cut by 0 bases and J by 7 bases, with 13 bases left in between. The germline V gene encodes CDR1 KGHDR and CDR2 SFDVKD. CDR3 length: 15 residues. The CDR3 region has the DNA TGTGCCACCAGTGATTTGCAAACAGGGAGGAATACGCAGTATTTT. Translating it yields CATSDLQTGRNTQYF.

V usage is TRBV27 and J usage is TRBJ2-1; TRBD2 aligns across 14 bases. From germline, CDR1 is MNHEY and CDR2 SMNVEV (reference sequence). The CDR3 runs 15 residues. V shed 6 bases, J shed 8 bases, and the junction held 6 bases outside the gene matches. CDR3 bases: TGTGCCAGCAGGGGACTAGCGGGAGTACAATATGAGCAGTTCTTC. This gives the protein CASRGLAGVQYEQFF.

This clonotype was observed many times. J is TRBJ2-1 and V is TRBV12-3 or TRBV12-4; unclear D gene. CDR3 length equals 13 residues. V was clipped by 0 bases and J by 8 bases, with 8 bases between them. CDR3 loop: CASSLAGMDEQFF. CDR3 DNA: TGTGCCAGCAGTTTAGCAGGGATGGATGAGCAGTTCTTC.

This clonotype has ten or more counts. J is TRBJ2-7 and V is TRBV7-2; no clear D gene. Deletions cut 2 bases from V and 2 bases from J, with 10 bases between. CDR1 is SGHTA and CDR2 is FQGNSA in the germline V gene. The CDR3 has 14 amino acids. CDR3 coding DNA: TGTGCCAGCAGCTTAAGGTCAGCCACCTACGAGCAGTACTTC. It specifies CASSLRSATYEQYF.

This chain joins TRBV11-2 and TRBJ2-7; no reliable D call. Per the germline V gene, CDR1 is SGHAT and CDR2 is FQNNGV. The V end lost 3 bases, the J end lost 6 bases, and 15 bases lay between the germline ends. The CDR3 runs 14 residues. As DNA, the CDR3 is TGTGCCAGCAGCTTCCTTCAGGCAAGTGGCGAGCAGTACTTC. Translation gives CASSFLQASGEQYF.

The chain links TRBV20-1 to TRBJ2-1; 7 nucleotides align to TRBD2. The CDR3 loop spans 17 amino acids. V was pared by 0 bases and J by 4 bases, with 12 bases of the junction left unmatched. Germline V gives CDR1 DFQATT, CDR2 SNEGSKA (reference sequence). The DNA for the CDR3 is TGCAGTGCTAGAGATCAGTTAGGACTAGGGAGATACAATGAGCAGTTCTTC. This translates into CSARDQLGLGRYNEQFF.

The rearrangement uses TRBV5-1 and TRBJ2-2; tentatively, D is TRBD2 (5 bases). Germline-derived CDR1 and CDR2 are SGHRS and YFSETQ. V shed 1 base and J shed 5 bases, with 15 bases lying between them. CDR3 length equals 16 residues. CDR3: CASSLIGIGSTGELFF. The CDR3 region has the DNA TGCGCCAGCAGCTTGATCGGGATAGGTAGTACCGGGGAGCTGTTTTTT.

This clonotype was observed a handful of times. The chain links TRBV4-1 to TRBJ2-7, with 8 positions matching TRBD2. Germline CDR1 and CDR2: MGHRA and YSYEKL. The CDR3 extends over 18 amino acids. Trimming removed 4 bases from V and 4 bases from J; junction bases left unmatched: 18. CDR3 DNA: TGCGCCAGCAGCCGGGACACGGGAGGGGAAGTTGAATCGTACGAGCAGTACTTC. Its protein product is CASSRDTGGEVESYEQYF.

This clonotype was seen repeatedly, ten times or more. The rearrangement uses TRBV6-1 and TRBJ1-5; weak D call: TRBD1 (6 bases). Trimming left V 8 bases short and J 7 bases short, with 27 bases between. This CDR3 region has 17 residues. In germline, CDR1 is MNHNS, CDR2 SASEGT. The CDR3 bases are TGTGCCAGCTGGGGGGGCAGGGAGGAAGGAATCGGGCAGCCCCAGCATTTT. Its translation: CASWGGREEGIGQPQHF.

This clonotype occurred many times. This rearrangement joins TRBV25-1 to TRBJ1-6; maybe TRBD1 (5 bases). Germline V CDR1 and CDR2: MGHDK, SYGVNS. V lost 7 bases, J lost 7 bases, and 14 bases lay in between. There are 14 residues in the CDR3. The CDR3 protein is CASKGPDPNSPLHF. The CDR3 DNA reads as TGTGCCAGCAAGGGGCCGGACCCGAATTCACCCCTCCACTTT.

This clonotype was recorded at least ten times. The chain links TRBV29-1 to TRBJ2-2; TRBD2 is a possible D gene (5 bases). The V end was cut by 6 bases, the J end by 3 bases, with 5 bases between. Germline values: CDR1 SQVTM, CDR2 ANQGSEA. This CDR3 has 11 amino acids. In DNA, the CDR3 is TGCAGCGTCGGGGACACCGGGGAGCTGTTTTTT. Translation: CSVGDTGELFF.

In its sample, this clonotype was seen many times. This chain connects TRBV29-1 to TRBJ2-4; TRBD1 aligns across 8 bases. The CDR3 spans 11 residues. CDR1 is SQVTM and CDR2 is ANQGSEA in the germline V gene. Losses at the gene ends were 4 bases for V and 7 bases for J; bases not matched to a gene: 0. CDR3 residues: CSVGQGNIQYF. In DNA, the CDR3 is TGCAGCGTTGGACAGGGGAACATTCAGTACTTC.

This chain links TRBV7-2 with TRBJ2-1; D uncertain. The CDR3 totals 12 residues. Germline CDR1 reads SGHTA; CDR2 reads FQGNSA. The V gene lost 3 bases and the J gene lost 6 bases, with 6 bases spanning the gap. CDR3 sequence reads: CASSFNGNEQFF. For the CDR3, the DNA is TGTGCCAGCAGCTTTAATGGCAATGAGCAGTTCTTC.

This clonotype was observed at least ten times. This chain joins TRBV30 and TRBJ1-1; D is perhaps TRBD1 (5 bases). V lost 5 bases to trimming and J lost 5 bases, with 15 bases between them. The CDR3 runs 13 residues. In germline, CDR1 is GTSNPN, CDR2 SVGIG (reference sequence). The CDR3 DNA follows: TGTGCCTGGGGACAAACCCGGCGGACTGAAGCTTTCTTT. Translating it yields CAWGQTRRTEAFF.

This clonotype was observed at least ten times. The chain uses TRBV11-2 and TRBJ2-3, with D hard to call. With 7 bases removed from V and 0 bases from J, the gap between germline ends came to 14 bases. CDR3 size: 15 residues. Germline V gene lookup returns CDR1 SGHAT and CDR2 FQNNGV. The CDR3 spells CASKLQYGSTDTQYF. The CDR3 DNA follows: TGTGCCAGCAAACTTCAGTACGGCAGCACAGATACGCAGTATTTT. Drawing the rest from reference TRBV11-2 and TRBJ2-3, the complete variable domain is EAGVAQSPRYKIIEKRQSVAFWCNPISGHATLYWYQQILGQGPKLLIQFQNNGVVDDSQLPKDRFSAERLKGVDSTLKIQPAKLEDSAVYLCASKLQYGSTDTQYFGPGTRLTVL.

This clonotype appeared many times. V and J are TRBV12-3 or TRBV12-4 and TRBJ2-1, with a tentative D call TRBD2 (6 bases). The CDR3 has 16 amino acids. V lost 4 bases to trimming and J lost 2 bases, with 15 bases between them. In DNA form, the CDR3 reads TGTGCCAGCAGTTCCTTTCGCGGGGCCCCCTACAATGAGCAGTTCTTC. This sequence encodes CASSSFRGAPYNEQFF.